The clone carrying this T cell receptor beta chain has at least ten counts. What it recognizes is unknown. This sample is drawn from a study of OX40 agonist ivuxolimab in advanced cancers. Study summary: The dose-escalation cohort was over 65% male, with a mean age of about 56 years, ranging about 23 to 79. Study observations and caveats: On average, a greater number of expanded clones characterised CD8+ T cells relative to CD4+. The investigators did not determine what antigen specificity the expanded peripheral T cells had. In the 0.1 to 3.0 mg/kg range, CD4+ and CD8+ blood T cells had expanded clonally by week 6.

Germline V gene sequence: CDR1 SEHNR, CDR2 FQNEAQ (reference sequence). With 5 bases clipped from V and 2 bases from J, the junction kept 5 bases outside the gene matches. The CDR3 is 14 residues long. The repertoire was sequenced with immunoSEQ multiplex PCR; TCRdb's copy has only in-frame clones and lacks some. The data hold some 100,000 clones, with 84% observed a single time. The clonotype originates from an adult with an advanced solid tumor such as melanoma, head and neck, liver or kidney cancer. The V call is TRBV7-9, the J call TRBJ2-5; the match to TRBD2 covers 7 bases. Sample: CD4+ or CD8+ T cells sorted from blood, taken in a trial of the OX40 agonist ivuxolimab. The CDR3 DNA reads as TGTGCCAGCAGCGGACTGCGGGGGCAAGAGACCCAGTACTTC. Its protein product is CASSGLRGQETQYF.